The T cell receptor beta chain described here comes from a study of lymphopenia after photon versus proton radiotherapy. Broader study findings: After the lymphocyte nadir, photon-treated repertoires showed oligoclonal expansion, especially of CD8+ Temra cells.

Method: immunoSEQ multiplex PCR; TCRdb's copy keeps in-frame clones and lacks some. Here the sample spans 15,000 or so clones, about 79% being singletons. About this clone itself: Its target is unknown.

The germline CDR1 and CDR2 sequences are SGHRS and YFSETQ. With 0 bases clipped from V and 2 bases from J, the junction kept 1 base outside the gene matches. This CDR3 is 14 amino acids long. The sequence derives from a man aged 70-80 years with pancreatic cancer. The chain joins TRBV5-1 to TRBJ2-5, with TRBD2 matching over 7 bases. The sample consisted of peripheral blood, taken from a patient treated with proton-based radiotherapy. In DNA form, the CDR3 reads TGCGCCAGCAGCTTGGCGGGACTACAAGAGACCCAGTACTTC. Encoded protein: CASSLAGLQETQYF.